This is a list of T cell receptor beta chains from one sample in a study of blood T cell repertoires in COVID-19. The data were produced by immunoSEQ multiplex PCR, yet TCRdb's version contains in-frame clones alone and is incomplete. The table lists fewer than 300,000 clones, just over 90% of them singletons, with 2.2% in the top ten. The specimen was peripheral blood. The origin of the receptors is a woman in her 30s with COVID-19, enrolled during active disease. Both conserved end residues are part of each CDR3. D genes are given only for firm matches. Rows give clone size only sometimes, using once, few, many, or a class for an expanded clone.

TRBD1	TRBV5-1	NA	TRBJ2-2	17	CASSHSIGTGVTGELFF	TGCGCCAGCAGCCATTCCATTGGGACAGGGGTGACCGGGGAGCTGTTTTTT
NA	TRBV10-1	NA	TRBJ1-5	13	CASSPGLGQPQHF	TGCGCCAGCAGTCCAGGGTTAGGTCAGCCCCAGCATTTT
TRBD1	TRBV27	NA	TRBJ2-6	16	CASSARQGAGANVLTF	TGTGCCAGCAGTGCTCGACAGGGAGCTGGGGCCAACGTCCTGACTTTC
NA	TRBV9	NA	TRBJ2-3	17	CASSVGGGKGGTDTQYF	TGTGCCAGCAGCGTAGGGGGAGGAAAAGGGGGCACAGATACGCAGTATTTT
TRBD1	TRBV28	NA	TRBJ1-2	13	CASTQFGQAGYTF	TGTGCCAGCACCCAATTCGGACAGGCCGGCTACACCTTC
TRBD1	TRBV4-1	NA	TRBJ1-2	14	CASSPTGDNYGYTF	TGCGCCAGCAGCCCCACAGGGGATAACTATGGCTACACCTTC
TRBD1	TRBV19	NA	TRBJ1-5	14	CASSMTGGFQPQHF	TGTGCCAGTAGTATGACAGGGGGCTTTCAGCCCCAGCATTTT
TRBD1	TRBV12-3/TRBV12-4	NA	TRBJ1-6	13	CASSFGTDSPLHF	TGTGCCAGCAGTTTTGGGACAGATTCACCCCTCCACTTT
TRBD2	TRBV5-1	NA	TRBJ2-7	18	CASSPPTASGVSSYEQYF	TGCGCCAGCAGCCCCCCAACGGCTAGCGGGGTCAGCTCCTACGAGCAGTACTTC
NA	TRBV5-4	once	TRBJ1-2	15	CASSSETGRIYGYTF	TGTGCCAGCAGCTCCGAGACAGGACGGATCTATGGCTACACCTTC
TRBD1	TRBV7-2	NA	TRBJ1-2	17	CASSLDIKGQGDYGYTF	TGTGCCAGCAGCTTAGATATAAAGGGACAGGGGGACTATGGCTACACCTTC
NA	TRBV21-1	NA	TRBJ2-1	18	CASSKPDGLAGGHNEQFF	TGTGCCAGCAGCAAACCCGACGGCCTAGCGGGGGGGCACAATGAGCAGTTCTTC
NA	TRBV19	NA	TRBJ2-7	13	CASSMGREGEQYF	TGTGCCAGTAGTATGGGCAGGGAAGGCGAGCAGTACTTC
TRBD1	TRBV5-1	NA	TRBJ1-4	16	CASSLEVSGTGLKLFF	TGCGCCAGCAGCTTGGAGGTTTCGGGGACAGGGCTAAAACTGTTTTTT
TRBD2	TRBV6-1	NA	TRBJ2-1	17	CASSEGLAGLGGNEQFF	TGTGCCAGCAGTGAAGGGCTAGCGGGATTGGGTGGGAATGAGCAGTTCTTC
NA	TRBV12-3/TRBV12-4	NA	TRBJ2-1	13	CATSLGPYNEQFF	TGTGCCACCTCATTGGGCCCTTACAATGAGCAGTTCTTC
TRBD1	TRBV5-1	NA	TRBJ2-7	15	CASIAGTVNYYEQYF	TGCGCCAGCATTGCCGGGACAGTGAATTACTACGAGCAGTACTTC
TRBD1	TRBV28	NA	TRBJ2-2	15	CATKRDRGLTGELFF	TGTGCCACTAAAAGGGACAGGGGGCTAACCGGGGAGCTGTTTTTT
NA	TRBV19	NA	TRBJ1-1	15	CASSVQDLNTEEAFF	TGTGCCAGTAGTGTACAGGATCTGAATACGGAAGAAGCTTTCTTT
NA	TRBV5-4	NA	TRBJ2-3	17	CASSIGNWQGRTDTQYF	TGTGCCAGCAGCATTGGGAACTGGCAGGGAAGGACAGATACGCAGTATTTT
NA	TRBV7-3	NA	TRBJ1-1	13	CASSSDRNTEAFF	TGTGCCAGCAGCTCGGACAGAAACACTGAAGCTTTCTTT
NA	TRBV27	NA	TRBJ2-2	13	CASSPGAAGELFF	TGTGCCAGCAGCCCAGGGGCAGCTGGGGAGCTGTTTTTT
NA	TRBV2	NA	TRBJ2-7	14	CASSTSEVLYEQYF	TGTGCCAGCAGTACAAGCGAAGTCCTCTACGAGCAGTACTTC
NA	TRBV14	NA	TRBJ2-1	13	CASSQDRGNEQFF	TGTGCCAGCAGCCAAGACCGGGGGAATGAGCAGTTCTTC
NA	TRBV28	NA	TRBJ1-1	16	CASSSFGGQMSTEAFF	TGTGCCAGCAGTTCTTTTGGCGGGCAGATGAGCACTGAAGCTTTCTTT
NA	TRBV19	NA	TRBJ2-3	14	CASSTLASTDTQYF	TGTGCCAGTAGTACCCTAGCGAGCACAGATACGCAGTATTTT
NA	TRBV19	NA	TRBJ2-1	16	CASSMGQFSSYNEQFF	TGTGCCAGTAGTATGGGCCAGTTTAGCTCCTACAATGAGCAGTTCTTC
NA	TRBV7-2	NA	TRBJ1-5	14	CASSWVRGDQPQHF	TGTGCCAGCAGCTGGGTCAGGGGCGATCAGCCCCAGCATTTT